The next 2 T cell receptor beta chains were all read from a single sample in a study of T-cell memory formation after mild COVID-19. Each CDR3 protein is one row after TCRdb ran MiXCR on the 5' RACE reads. The sample lists approximately 210,000 distinct CDR3 sequences, around 25% occurring once. Sequencing was performed on PBMCs or a T cell subset sorted from them (not recorded which). The source is an adult woman who had mild COVID-19 (a few samples of this study predate the infection). Cell type and time point are not known.

The genes are TRBV7-6 and TRBJ2-3; D is ambiguous. There are 16 residues in the CDR3. Trimming removed 0 bases at V and 2 bases at J, with 12 bases between. Germline CDR1 and CDR2: SGHVS and FNYEAQ. CDR3 residues: CASSLAAGGNTDTQYF. The CDR3 bases are TGTGCCAGCAGCTTAGCGGCCGGCGGAAACACAGATACGCAGTATTTT.

In this sample, this clonotype turned up a few times. The V and J genes are TRBV5-1 and TRBJ2-5, with 8 bases that match TRBD2. Looked up from germline, CDR1 is SGHRS and CDR2 is YFSETQ. With V trimmed by 2 bases and J by 1 base, 4 bases remained unmatched. This CDR3 spans 15 amino acids. This CDR3 reads CASSFGRGVQETQYF. For the CDR3, the DNA is TGCGCCAGCAGCTTCGGGCGGGGGGTCCAAGAGACCCAGTACTTC. Complete variable domain (other parts from reference TRBV5-1 and TRBJ2-5): KAGVTQTPRYLIKTRGQQVTLSCSPISGHRSVSWYQQTPGQGLQFLFEYFSETQRNKGNFPGRFSGRQFSNSRSEMNVSTLELGDSALYLCASSFGRGVQETQYFGPGTRLLVL.